The 20 T cell receptor beta chains in this list originate from one sample, sequenced in a study of regulatory T cells in long-lasting Graves disease. Time point in this sample: newly diagnosed GD, antithyroid drugs for less than 3 months. PBMC RNA was the source of the TCR library. For TCR beta, libraries came from iRepertoire HTBI primers and Arm-PCR of CDR3 regions. TCRdb itself ran the multiplex PCR reads through MiXCR, one entry per CDR3 protein. The sample gives 680,000 or so distinct CDR3 sequences, 15% to 20% of which show up once; roughly 18% is in the top ten. These data were also filed under a second study, of T cells in Graves' hyperthyroidism and ophthalmopathy.

Specimen: peripheral blood mononuclear cells (PBMCs), collected at new diagnosis, from a patient treated with antithyroid drugs. The receptors originated from a woman aged 30 to 39 with Graves disease.

The rearrangement links TRBV6-1 to TRBJ1-5; no clear D. Germline CDR1 MNHNS, CDR2 SASEGT. V lost 7 bases and J 0 bases, leaving 31 bases between the germline ends. The CDR3 is 21 amino acids. The CDR3 DNA is TGTGCCAGCACACAAACCCCCAAGACGGTGGCCACGGAGGATAGCAATCAGCCCCAGCATTTT. Translating gives CASTQTPKTVATEDSNQPQHF.

This clonotype showed up many times. V is TRBV20-1 and J is TRBJ1-3; D is unresolved. CDR1 DFQATT and CDR2 SNEGSKA come from the germline V gene (reference sequence). Deletions cut 1 base from V and 0 bases from J, with 4 bases between. CDR3 size: 13 residues. CDR3 DNA: TGCAGTGCTAGAGGTCCCTCTGGAAACACCATATATTTT. Amino acid sequence: CSARGPSGNTIYF.

This chain joins TRBV30 and TRBJ2-5, with no clear D. V was trimmed by 0 bases and J by 7 bases, leaving 15 bases between them. The CDR3 length is 14 residues. Germline V gene lookup returns CDR1 GTSNPN and CDR2 SVGIG (reference sequence). CDR3 in amino acids: CAWSVIGGDTTQYF. DNA of the CDR3: TGTGCCTGGAGTGTGATAGGTGGGGATACGACCCAGTACTTC.

This clonotype was counted only a few times. J is TRBJ1-5 and V is TRBV15; TRBD1 matches 8 bases. Trimming removed 3 bases from V and 2 bases from J; junction bases left unmatched: 3. The CDR3 has 15 residues. Germline V gene sequence: CDR1 LNHNV, CDR2 YYDKDF (reference sequence). CDR3 nucleotide sequence: TGTGCCACCAGCAGCCCGGACAGGGGCAATCAGCCCCAGCATTTT. Its protein product is CATSSPDRGNQPQHF.

This clonotype has at least ten counts. The CDR3 coding sequence is TGTGCCAGCAGTGTAGAGACAGGGATTGCGAATGAGCAGTTCTTC. Encoded protein: CASSVETGIANEQFF. The chain carries TRBV2 and TRBJ2-1; 7 positions agree with TRBD1. Germline V lookup: CDR1 SNHLY, CDR2 FYNNEI. V dropped 4 bases and J dropped 7; count of bases not matched to a gene: 10. There are 15 residues in the CDR3.

The chain combines TRBV2 with TRBJ2-7; 8 nucleotides align to TRBD1. V shed 5 bases, J shed 3 bases, and the junction held 9 bases outside the gene matches. Looked up from germline, CDR1 is SNHLY and CDR2 is FYNNEI. The length of the CDR3 is 15 residues. The CDR3 loop is CASSPDRANYYEQYF. The CDR3 coding sequence is TGTGCCAGCAGTCCGGACAGGGCAAATTACTACGAGCAGTACTTC.

This clonotype was detected ten times or more. The chain joins TRBV6-1 to TRBJ1-1, with D possibly being TRBD1 (5 bases). Looked up from germline, CDR1 is MNHNS and CDR2 is SASEGT. Deletions cut 8 bases from V and 5 bases from J, with 18 bases between. The CDR3 sequence is 14 residues long. The CDR3 DNA sequence: TGTGCCAGCCTGAGGTGGGGAAAGGGGACTGAAGCTTTCTTT. It codes for CASLRWGKGTEAFF.

V gene TRBV5-1 combines with J gene TRBJ1-2; TRBD1 matches at 10 bases. Unmatched junction bases numbered 5, after V lost 0 bases and J lost 3 bases. CDR1 is SGHRS and CDR2 is YFSETQ in the germline V gene. The CDR3 is 16 amino acids. Here the CDR3 DNA reads TGCGCCAGCAGCTTGGGACAGGGGGCGACTTACTATGGCTACACCTTC. It specifies CASSLGQGATYYGYTF.

This clonotype has only a few counts. The chain couples TRBV30 to TRBJ2-2; D is uncertain. Germline-derived CDR1 and CDR2 are GTSNPN and SVGIG (reference sequence). V shed 2 bases and J shed 6 bases, with 7 bases lying between them. The CDR3 totals 12 residues. CDR3 residues: CAWSRVAGELFF. The CDR3 coding sequence is TGTGCCTGGAGTCGGGTAGCCGGGGAGCTGTTTTTT.

The CDR3 nucleotides read TGCAGTGCTAGAGCCCGTTTTTCAGGGGCAACTAATGAAAAACTGTTTTTT. Amino acid sequence: CSARARFSGATNEKLFF. V usage is TRBV20-1 and J usage is TRBJ1-4; maybe TRBD1 (6 bases). Germline lookup yields CDR1 DFQATT and CDR2 SNEGSKA (reference sequence). V was clipped by 1 base and J by 0 bases, with 15 bases between them. The CDR3 consists of 17 residues.

About this clonotype: A far larger clone lies a single base away; this is likely a read error. The chain recombines TRBV27 with TRBJ2-1; D perhaps matches TRBD2 (6 bases). Germline V lookup: CDR1 MNHEY, CDR2 SMNVEV (reference sequence). V was cut by 5 bases and J by 0 bases, with 17 bases left in between. The CDR3 loop spans 17 amino acids. The CDR3 DNA reads TGTGCCAGCAGTGATTTAACTAGCCGGAGCTCCTACAATGAGCAGTTCTTC. This codes for CASSDLTSRSSYNEQFF.

On this clonotype: This sequence may be a read error, since a much larger clone differs from it by one base. DNA of the CDR3: TGTGCCAGCAGTTCCAGGATCAGGGGGGGCCCCTACGAGCAGTACTTC. Translated: CASSSRIRGGPYEQYF. The chain uses TRBV6-5 and TRBJ2-7; D is tentatively TRBD1 or TRBD2 (7 bases each). The CDR3 loop spans 16 amino acids. In germline, CDR1 is MNHEY, CDR2 SVGAGI. The ends were cut back, 4 bases at V and 2 bases at J, with 18 bases in the middle.

This clonotype has a count of ten or more. The junction differs from germline at one of its ends, possibly a read error. The rearrangement joins TRBV28 to TRBJ1-1, with a possible D match to TRBD1 (5 bases). The germline V gene encodes CDR1 MDHEN and CDR2 SYDVKM. CDR3 length equals 13 residues. CDR3 sequence (DNA): TGCGCCAGCAGACTTCAGGGGAACACTGAAGCTTTCTTT. As protein: CASRLQGNTEAFF.

The V call is TRBV20-1, the J call TRBJ2-1, with 8 bases fitting TRBD1. Germline CDR1 reads DFQATT; CDR2 reads SNEGSKA (reference sequence). The CDR3 totals 12 residues. The DNA for the CDR3 is TGCGCTTTTCGACAGGGGTACAATGAGCAGTTCTTC. This codes for CAFRQGYNEQFF.

At least ten counts were recorded for this clonotype. V usage is TRBV5-1 and J usage is TRBJ2-3, with 8 bases lining up with TRBD1. The CDR3 runs 15 residues. Germline V gene data show CDR1 as SGHRS and CDR2 as YFSETQ. The V gene end was trimmed by 7 bases and the J gene end by 5 bases; junction bases not matched to a gene: 12. The CDR3, as DNA: TGCGCCAGCGCCCGGACAGGGAGCATGGAAGATACGCAGTATTTT. It is translated as CASARTGSMEDTQYF.

In its sample, this clonotype was seen many times. The chain has TRBV28 and TRBJ2-7; 8 bases line up with TRBD2. Germline CDR1 and CDR2: MDHEN and SYDVKM. The CDR3 length is 12 residues. Losses at the gene ends were 7 bases for V and 3 bases for J; bases not matched to a gene: 2. The CDR3 nucleotides read TGTGCCAGCAAAACTAGCGGCTACGAGCAGTACTTC. As protein: CASKTSGYEQYF.

In this sample, this clonotype turned up a few times. The rearrangement joins TRBV7-8 to TRBJ2-7; D gene uncertain. CDR3 length equals 16 residues. With 3 bases removed from V and 1 base from J, the gap between germline ends came to 16 bases. CDR1 and CDR2 from the germline V gene are SGHVS and FQNEAQ. For the CDR3, the DNA is TGTGCCAGCAGCTTCCCGATGCCGACGGATTCCTACGAGCAGTACTTC. Its translation: CASSFPMPTDSYEQYF.

J is TRBJ1-1 and V is TRBV20-1; tentative D call: TRBD1 (6 bases). Germline V gives CDR1 DFQATT, CDR2 SNEGSKA (reference sequence). Trimming pared 2 bases from V and 4 bases from J, leaving 11 bases between. The CDR3 runs 13 residues. The CDR3 sequence: CSARTGWSTEAFF. Written as DNA, the CDR3 is TGCAGTGCTAGAACAGGGTGGAGCACTGAAGCTTTCTTT.

As to this clonotype: This could be a read error, since a much larger clone is one nucleotide away. This is likely a read error, given that the CDR3 carries no conserved phenylalanine or tryptophan at its end. The chain links TRBV2 to TRBJ2-1; 7 bases are shared with TRBD1. This CDR3 contains 13 residues. J was trimmed by 2 bases and V by 8 bases; bases with no gene match: 3. Looked up from germline, CDR1 is SNHLY and CDR2 is FYNNEI. CDR3 region: CASGTATYNEQFL. DNA for the CDR3: TGTGCCAGCGGGACAGCCACCTACAATGAGCAGTTCCTC.

The sample holds many counts of this clonotype. The chain is built from TRBV11-2 and TRBJ1-6; no clear D. Germline V CDR1 and CDR2: SGHAT, FQNNGV. Trimming pared 0 bases from V and 9 bases from J, leaving 15 bases between. This CDR3 has 16 amino acids. CDR3 region: CASSLDITAGSSPLHF. In DNA form, the CDR3 reads TGTGCCAGCAGCTTAGATATTACAGCCGGAAGTTCACCCCTCCACTTT.